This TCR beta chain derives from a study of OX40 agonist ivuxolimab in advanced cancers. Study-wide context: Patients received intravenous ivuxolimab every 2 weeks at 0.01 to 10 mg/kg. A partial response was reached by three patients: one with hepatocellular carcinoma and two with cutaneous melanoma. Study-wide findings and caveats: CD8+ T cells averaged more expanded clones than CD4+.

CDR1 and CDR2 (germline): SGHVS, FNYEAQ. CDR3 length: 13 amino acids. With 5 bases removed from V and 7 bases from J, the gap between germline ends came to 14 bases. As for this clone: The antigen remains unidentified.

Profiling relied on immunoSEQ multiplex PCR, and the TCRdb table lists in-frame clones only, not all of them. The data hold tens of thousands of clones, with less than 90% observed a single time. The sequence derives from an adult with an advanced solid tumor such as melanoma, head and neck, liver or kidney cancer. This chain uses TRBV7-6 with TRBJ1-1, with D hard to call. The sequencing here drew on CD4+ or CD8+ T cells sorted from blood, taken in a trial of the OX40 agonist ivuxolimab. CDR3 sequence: CASSPQQSGEAFF. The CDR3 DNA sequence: TGTGCCAGCAGCCCCCAGCAGAGTGGTGAAGCTTTCTTT.